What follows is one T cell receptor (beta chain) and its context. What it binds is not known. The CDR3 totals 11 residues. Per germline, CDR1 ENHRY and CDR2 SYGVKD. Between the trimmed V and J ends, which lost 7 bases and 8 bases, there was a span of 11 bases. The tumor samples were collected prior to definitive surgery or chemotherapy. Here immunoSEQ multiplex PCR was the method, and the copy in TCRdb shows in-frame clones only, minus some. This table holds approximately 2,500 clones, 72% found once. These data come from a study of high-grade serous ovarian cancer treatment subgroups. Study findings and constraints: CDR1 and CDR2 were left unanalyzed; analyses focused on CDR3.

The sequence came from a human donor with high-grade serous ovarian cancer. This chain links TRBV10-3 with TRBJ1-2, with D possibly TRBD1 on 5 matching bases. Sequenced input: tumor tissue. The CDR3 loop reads CAINPGTGYTF. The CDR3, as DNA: TGTGCCATCAACCCGGGGACCGGCTACACCTTC.